Below are 14 T cell receptor beta chains sequenced from a single sample in a study of identical twins. TCRdb fed the 5' RACE reads into MiXCR, producing one record per CDR3 protein. Altogether just over 500,000 distinct CDR3 sequences are present, 20% to 25% being singletons, with the ten largest covering about 0.91%. This sample also belongs to another study, concerning T cells expressing NK-cell markers.

The sample consisted of CD4+ T cells sorted from blood. The source of these receptors is a young woman in good health.

This chain uses TRBV20-1 with TRBJ2-1, with D perhaps TRBD2 (6 bases). CDR1 and CDR2 (germline): DFQATT, SNEGSKA (reference sequence). V gave up 3 bases and J gave up 12 bases, with 21 bases separating them. There are 14 residues in the CDR3. Written as DNA, the CDR3 is TGCAGTGCTAGTGATGGGGTCGGGCCCGGGGGGCAGTTCTTC. Protein: CSASDGVGPGGQFF.

The chain couples TRBV12-3 or TRBV12-4 to TRBJ2-5; perhaps D is TRBD1 or TRBD2 (5 bases each). The germline V and J ends were trimmed by 6 bases and 7 bases, with 18 bases remaining between them. The CDR3 has 14 amino acids. Here the CDR3 DNA reads TGTGCCAGCAGCCCCGGGGTCGCTCAGGGGACCCAGTACTTC. Translating gives CASSPGVAQGTQYF.

This clonotype has just a few counts. This chain connects TRBV28 to TRBJ1-1; D is possibly TRBD1 (6 bases). The germline V gene encodes CDR1 MDHEN and CDR2 SYDVKM. The CDR3 runs to 11 residues. V lost 6 bases, J lost 8 bases, and 10 bases lay in between. CDR3 protein: CASRRGQEAFF. DNA for the CDR3: TGTGCCAGCAGGCGTGGACAGGAAGCTTTCTTT. The whole variable domain, remainder taken from reference TRBV28 and TRBJ1-1, is DVKVTQSSRYLVKRTGEKVFLECVQDMDHENMFWYRQDPGLGLRLIYFSYDVKMKEKGDIPEGYSVSREKKERFSLILESASTNQTSMYLCASRRGQEAFFGQGTRLTVV.

The genes are TRBV5-1 and TRBJ2-7, with no clear D. Trimming removed 2 bases from V and 0 bases from J, with 18 bases in between. CDR1 and CDR2 (germline): SGHRS, YFSETQ. CDR3 length equals 17 residues. CDR3 region: CASSFGRSGTYSYEQYF. The CDR3, as DNA: TGCGCCAGCAGCTTCGGCCGTTCGGGCACCTACTCCTACGAGCAGTACTTC.

This chain joins TRBV5-1 and TRBJ1-4; 7 positions agree with TRBD1. With 2 bases clipped from V and 8 bases from J, the junction kept 9 bases outside the gene matches. Germline V gives CDR1 SGHRS, CDR2 YFSETQ. The CDR3 sequence is 15 residues long. CDR3 amino acids: CASSLGDSPSEKLFF. In DNA, the CDR3 is TGCGCCAGCAGCTTAGGGGACAGCCCCAGCGAAAAACTGTTTTTT.

This clonotype was seen ten or more times. This rearrangement joins TRBV10-3 to TRBJ1-1; 7 bases are a match to TRBD1. J was trimmed by 5 bases and V by 2 bases; bases with no gene match: 5. Per the germline V gene, CDR1 is ENHRY and CDR2 is SYGVKD. This CDR3 spans 14 amino acids. This CDR3 reads CAISEPTGSTEAFF. CDR3 bases: TGTGCCATCAGTGAGCCGACAGGGAGTACTGAAGCTTTCTTT.

This clonotype showed up just a few times. The chain joins TRBV11-3 to TRBJ1-2; D call uncertain. Trimming took off 5 bases at V and 4 bases at J, with 17 bases between the two ends. The CDR3 is 15 amino acids. Germline-derived CDR1 and CDR2 are SGHNT and YENEEA. The DNA of the CDR3 is TGTGCCAGCAGCCTATTTGACGGGGTGGCCTATGGCTACACCTTC. This sequence encodes CASSLFDGVAYGYTF.

This clonotype was detected a few times. The rearrangement joins TRBV5-5 to TRBJ1-1, with D tentatively TRBD1 (5 bases). Trimming removed 1 base from V and 1 base from J, with 11 bases in between. Germline V gene data show CDR1 as SGHKS and CDR2 as YYEKEE (reference sequence). The CDR3 is 15 residues long. CDR3 in DNA: TGTGCCAGCAGCTTGTATCAGGGTCAGAACACTGAAGCTTTCTTT. Its protein is CASSLYQGQNTEAFF.

V gene TRBV7-2 combines with J gene TRBJ2-3; D unresolved. Germline V lookup: CDR1 SGHTA, CDR2 FQGNSA. The V end was cut by 4 bases, the J end by 12 bases, with 14 bases between. The CDR3 consists of 12 residues. CDR3 nucleotides: TGTGCCAGCAGCTCTCGCTCGCTCTCCCAGTATTTT. This codes for CASSSRSLSQYF.

V is TRBV7-9 and J is TRBJ2-1; TRBD1 aligns across 7 bases. The V gene's germline CDR1 is SEHNR and CDR2 FQNEAQ (reference sequence). The V and J ends lost 2 bases and 2 bases, in that order; junction bases with no gene match: 3. CDR3 length: 15 amino acids. CDR3 bases: TGTGCCAGCAGCTTAAGAGGGGGCCCCTACAATGAGCAGTTCTTC. This translates into CASSLRGGPYNEQFF.

In DNA, the CDR3 is TGTGCCTCCGTGGGCCACACAGATACGCAGTATTTT. The encoded protein is CASVGHTDTQYF. The chain uses TRBV10-3 and TRBJ2-3; D call uncertain. Germline values: CDR1 ENHRY, CDR2 SYGVKD. The V end was cut by 11 bases, the J end by 2 bases, with 11 bases between. This CDR3 has 12 amino acids.

The chain combines TRBV12-3 or TRBV12-4 with TRBJ1-1; D gene unclear. Deletions cut 5 bases from V and 1 base from J, with 14 bases between. The CDR3 covers 15 residues. The CDR3 DNA sequence: TGTGCCAGCAGTAAGTCCGGGTCCGGGAACACTGAAGCTTTCTTT. It codes for CASSKSGSGNTEAFF.

This clonotype was picked up a small number of times. This sequence joins TRBV18 and TRBJ2-1; a weak D match, TRBD2 (6 bases). CDR1 KGHSH and CDR2 LQKENI come from the germline V gene. The CDR3 consists of 16 residues. With 0 bases removed from V and 3 bases from J, the gap between germline ends came to 12 bases. The CDR3 loop is CASSPPGLHLYNEQFF. The CDR3 DNA sequence: TGTGCCAGCTCACCACCGGGACTCCACCTCTACAATGAGCAGTTCTTC.

In its sample, this clonotype was seen many times. The chain employs TRBV2 and TRBJ2-6, with D unresolved. Trimming took off 9 bases at V and 1 base at J, with 7 bases between the two ends. CDR1 and CDR2 (germline): SNHLY, FYNNEI. The CDR3 length is 13 residues. CDR3 DNA sequence: TGTGCCAGATACCTATCTGGGGCCAACGTCCTGACTTTC. This sequence encodes CARYLSGANVLTF.